This TCR beta chain comes out of a study of early T cells in non-severe SARS-CoV-2 infection. Overall study context: Sequencing of unsorted whole blood was done on bulk RNA, leaving chains unpaired.

Study-level points and caveats: Matching results from VDJdb favored anti-spike CD8 responses, leaving private and CD4 specificities undetected.

CDR3 size: 16 residues. The germline V gene encodes CDR1 SNHLY and CDR2 FYNNEI. Germline trimming cut 4 bases from V and 4 bases from J; bases unmatched to any gene: 8. Researchers tagged individual cDNA molecules with unique molecular identifiers. TCRdb reprocessed the 5' RACE reads via MiXCR and lists one record per CDR3 protein. The sample lists tens of thousands of distinct CDR3 sequences; 5.3% were seen once. With respect to this clonotype: Its antigen is undetermined.

This TCR derives from an adult who was a healthcare worker with PCR-confirmed SARS-CoV-2 infection or an uninfected control (not recorded which). The specimen was whole blood. The rearrangement uses TRBV2 and TRBJ2-2, with 8 bases lining up with TRBD2. The CDR3 sequence is CASSAFGTRGTGELFF. The CDR3 DNA is TGTGCCAGCAGTGCCTTCGGGACTAGAGGCACCGGGGAGCTGTTTTTT.